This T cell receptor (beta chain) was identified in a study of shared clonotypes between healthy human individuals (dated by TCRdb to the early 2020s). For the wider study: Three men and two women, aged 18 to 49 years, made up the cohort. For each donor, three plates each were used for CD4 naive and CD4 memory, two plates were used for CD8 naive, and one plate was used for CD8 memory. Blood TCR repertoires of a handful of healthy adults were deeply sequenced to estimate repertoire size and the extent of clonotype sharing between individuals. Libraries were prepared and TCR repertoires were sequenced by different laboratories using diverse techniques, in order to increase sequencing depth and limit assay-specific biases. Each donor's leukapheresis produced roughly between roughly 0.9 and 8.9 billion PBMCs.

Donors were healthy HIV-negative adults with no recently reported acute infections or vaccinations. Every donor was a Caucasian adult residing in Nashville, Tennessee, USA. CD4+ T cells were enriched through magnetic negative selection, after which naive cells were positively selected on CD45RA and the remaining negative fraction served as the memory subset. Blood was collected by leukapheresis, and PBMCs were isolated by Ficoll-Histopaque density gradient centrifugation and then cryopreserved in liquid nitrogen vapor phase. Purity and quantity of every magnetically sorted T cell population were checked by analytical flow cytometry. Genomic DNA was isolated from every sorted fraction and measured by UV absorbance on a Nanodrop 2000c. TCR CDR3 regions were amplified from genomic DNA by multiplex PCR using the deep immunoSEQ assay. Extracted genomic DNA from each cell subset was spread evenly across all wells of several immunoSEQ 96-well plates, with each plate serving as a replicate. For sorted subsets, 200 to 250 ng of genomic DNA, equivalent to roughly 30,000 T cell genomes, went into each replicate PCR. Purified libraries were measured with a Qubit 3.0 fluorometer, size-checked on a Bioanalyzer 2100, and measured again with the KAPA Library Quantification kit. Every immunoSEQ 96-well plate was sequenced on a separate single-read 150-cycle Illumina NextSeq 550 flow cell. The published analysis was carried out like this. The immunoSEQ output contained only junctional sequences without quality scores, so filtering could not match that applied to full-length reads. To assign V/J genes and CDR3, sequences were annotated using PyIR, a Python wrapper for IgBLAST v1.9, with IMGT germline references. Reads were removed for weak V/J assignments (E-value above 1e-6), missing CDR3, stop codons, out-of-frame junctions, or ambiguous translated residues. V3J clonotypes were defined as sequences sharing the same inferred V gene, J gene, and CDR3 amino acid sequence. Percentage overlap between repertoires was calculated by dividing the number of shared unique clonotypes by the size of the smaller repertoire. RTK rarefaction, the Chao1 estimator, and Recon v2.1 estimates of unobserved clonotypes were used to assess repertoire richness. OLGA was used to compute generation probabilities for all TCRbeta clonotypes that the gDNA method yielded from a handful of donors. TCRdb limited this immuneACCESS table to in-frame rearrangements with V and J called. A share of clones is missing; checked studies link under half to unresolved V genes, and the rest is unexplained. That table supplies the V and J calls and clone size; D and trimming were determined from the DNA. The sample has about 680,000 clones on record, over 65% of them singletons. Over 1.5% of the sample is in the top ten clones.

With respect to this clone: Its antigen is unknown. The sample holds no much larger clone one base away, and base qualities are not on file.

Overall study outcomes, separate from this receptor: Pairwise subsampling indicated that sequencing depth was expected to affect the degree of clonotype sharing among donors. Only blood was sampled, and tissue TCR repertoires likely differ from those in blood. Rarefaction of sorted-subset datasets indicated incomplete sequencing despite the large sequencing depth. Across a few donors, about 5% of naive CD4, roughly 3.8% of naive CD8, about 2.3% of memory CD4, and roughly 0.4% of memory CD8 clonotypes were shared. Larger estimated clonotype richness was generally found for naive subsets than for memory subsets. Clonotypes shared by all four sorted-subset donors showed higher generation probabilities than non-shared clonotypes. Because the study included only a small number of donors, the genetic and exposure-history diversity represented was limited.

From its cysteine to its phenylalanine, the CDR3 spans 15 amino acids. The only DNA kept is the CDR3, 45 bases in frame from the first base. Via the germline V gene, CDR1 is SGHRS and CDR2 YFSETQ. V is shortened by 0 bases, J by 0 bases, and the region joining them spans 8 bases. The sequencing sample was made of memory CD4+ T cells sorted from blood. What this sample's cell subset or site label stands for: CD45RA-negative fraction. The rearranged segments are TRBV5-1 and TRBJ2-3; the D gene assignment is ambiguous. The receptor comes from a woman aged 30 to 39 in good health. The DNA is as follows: TGCGCCAGCAGCTTGGTCGTTGAAAGCACAGATACGCAGTATTTT. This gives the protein CASSLVVESTDTQYF.